This TCR beta chain was sequenced in a study of blood T cell repertoires in COVID-19. Germline CDR1 reads SGHRS; CDR2 reads YFSETQ. Between the trimmed V and J ends, which lost 2 bases and 0 bases, there was a span of 12 bases. CDR3 size: 16 residues. Under the authors' procedure: The authors estimated nucleated cell counts from reference gene primer amplification. Sequenced by immunoSEQ multiplex PCR; TCRdb stores in-frame clones only, minus some. The V and J calls and clone size come from that table; D and trimming were worked out from the DNA. In the table there are about 190,000 clones, roughly 87% of which are singletons.

This sequence was found in a woman aged 40 to 50 with acute or convalescent COVID-19. The genes are TRBV5-1 and TRBJ2-1; a weak D match, TRBD2 (6 bases). The material sequenced was peripheral blood. The CDR3 sequence: CASSFTPGASYNEQFF. The CDR3, as DNA: TGCGCCAGCAGCTTTACTCCGGGAGCCTCCTACAATGAGCAGTTCTTC.